The clone carrying this TCR beta chain was detected a few times. This record comes from a study of early T cells in non-severe SARS-CoV-2 infection. TCRdb re-called the 5' RACE reads with MiXCR, one entry per CDR3 protein. This table holds tens of thousands of distinct CDR3 sequences, 8.7% found once. V shed 7 bases, J shed 4 bases, and the junction held 8 bases outside the gene matches. Germline V gene lookup returns CDR1 WSHSY and CDR2 SAAADI. This CDR3 has 15 residues. The rearrangement links TRBV10-2 to TRBJ2-2, with 8 bases fitting TRBD1. The sequencing used whole blood, collected at baseline. The TCR sequence derives from an adult who was a healthcare worker with PCR-confirmed SARS-CoV-2 infection or an uninfected control (not recorded which). In nucleotides, the CDR3 is TGCGCCAGCACTAGAGGACAGGGTGGCACCGGGGAGCTGTTTTTT. Translation gives CASTRGQGGTGELFF.